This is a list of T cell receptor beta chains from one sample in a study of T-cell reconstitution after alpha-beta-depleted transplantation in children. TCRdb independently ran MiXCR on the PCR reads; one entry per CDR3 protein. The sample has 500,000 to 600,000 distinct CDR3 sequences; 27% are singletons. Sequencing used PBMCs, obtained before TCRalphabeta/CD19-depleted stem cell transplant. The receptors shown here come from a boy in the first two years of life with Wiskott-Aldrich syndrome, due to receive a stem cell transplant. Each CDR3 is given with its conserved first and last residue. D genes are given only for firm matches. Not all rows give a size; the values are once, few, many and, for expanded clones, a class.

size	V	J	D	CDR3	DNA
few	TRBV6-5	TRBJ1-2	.	CASSWTALYGYTF	TGTGCCAGCAGTTGGACAGCTCTCTATGGCTACACCTTC
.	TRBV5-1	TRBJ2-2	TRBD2	CASRSGTSGRAITGELFF	TGCGCCAGCAGATCAGGGACTAGCGGGAGGGCGATCACCGGGGAGCTGTTTTTT
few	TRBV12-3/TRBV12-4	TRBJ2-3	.	CASILQARGLRTDTQYF	TGTGCCAGCATTCTACAGGCCCGGGGGTTGAGGACAGATACGCAGTATTTT
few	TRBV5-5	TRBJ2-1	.	CASSPDGSWGNEQFF	TGTGCCAGCAGCCCTGACGGGTCTTGGGGGAATGAGCAGTTCTTC
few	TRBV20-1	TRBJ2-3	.	CSARDLFLNTQYF	TGCAGTGCTAGAGATCTCTTCTTAAATACGCAGTATTTT
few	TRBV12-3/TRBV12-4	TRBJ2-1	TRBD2	CASSGLVGYNEQFF	TGTGCCAGCAGCGGACTAGTTGGGTACAATGAGCAGTTCTTC
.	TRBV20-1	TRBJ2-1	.	CSAGATPSSYNEQFF	TGCAGTGCTGGTGCTACGCCAAGCTCCTACAATGAGCAGTTCTTC
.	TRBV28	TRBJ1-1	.	CASTGRTEAFF	TGTGCCAGCACAGGGCGAACTGAAGCTTTCTTT
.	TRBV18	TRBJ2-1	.	CASSPPGPFNNEQFF	TGTGCCAGCTCACCCCCGGGACCTTTTAACAATGAGCAGTTCTTC
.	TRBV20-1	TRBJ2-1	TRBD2	CSATSGDNEQFF	TGCAGTGCGACTAGCGGGGACAATGAGCAGTTCTTC
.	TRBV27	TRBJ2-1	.	CASSFGRVDYNEQFF	TGTGCCAGCAGTTTTGGGCGGGTCGACTACAATGAGCAGTTCTTC
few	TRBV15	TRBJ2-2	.	CATSRDLDGELFF	TGTGCCACCAGCAGAGATCTGGACGGGGAGCTGTTTTTT
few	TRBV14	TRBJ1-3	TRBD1	CASSQAGTGTGNTIYF	TGTGCCAGCAGCCAAGCCGGGACAGGGACTGGAAACACCATATATTTT
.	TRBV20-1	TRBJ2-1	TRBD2	CSAPTSGRGAHNEQFF	TGCAGTGCCCCAACTAGCGGGAGGGGGGCACACAATGAGCAGTTCTTC
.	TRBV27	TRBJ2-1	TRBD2	CASSLRGTSVSSSYNEQFF	TGTGCCAGCAGTTTAAGGGGGACTAGCGTCTCGAGCTCCTACAATGAGCAGTTCTTC
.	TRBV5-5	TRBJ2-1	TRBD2	CASYRREGQSNEQFF	TGTGCCAGCTACAGGCGGGAGGGCCAAAGTAATGAGCAGTTCTTC
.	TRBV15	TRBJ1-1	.	CATSRYGQGGTEAFF	TGTGCCACCAGCAGATACGGACAAGGCGGCACTGAAGCTTTCTTT
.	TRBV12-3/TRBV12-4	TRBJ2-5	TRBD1	CASIRGLDRQETQYF	TGTGCCAGCATACGAGGGTTGGACAGGCAAGAGACCCAGTACTTC
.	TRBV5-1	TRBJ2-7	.	CASSLSGTQGHSSEQYF	TGCGCCAGCAGCTTATCCGGGACTCAAGGTCATTCTAGCGAGCAGTACTTC
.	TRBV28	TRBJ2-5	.	CASRQTGFQETQYF	TGTGCCAGCAGGCAAACAGGTTTCCAAGAGACCCAGTACTTC
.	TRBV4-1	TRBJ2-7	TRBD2	CASSQDPSGRIQQYF	TGCGCCAGCAGCCAAGATCCTAGCGGGAGAATCCAGCAGTACTTC
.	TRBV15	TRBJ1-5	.	CATSRGDRVGQPQHF	TGTGCCACCAGCAGAGGAGATAGGGTGGGCCAGCCCCAGCATTTT
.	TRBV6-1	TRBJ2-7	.	CASSEALTYEQYF	TGTGCCAGCAGTGAAGCGTTGACCTACGAGCAGTACTTC
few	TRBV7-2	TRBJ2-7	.	CASSNRDSYEQYF	TGTGCCAGCAGCAACCGGGACTCCTACGAGCAGTACTTC
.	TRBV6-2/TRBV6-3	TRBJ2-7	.	CASSGRDTSYEQYF	TGTGCCAGCAGTGGCCGGGACACCAGCTACGAGCAGTACTTC
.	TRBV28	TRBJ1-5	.	CASSFTLLQGYQPQHF	TGTGCCAGCAGTTTTACCCTCTTACAGGGCTATCAGCCCCAGCATTTT
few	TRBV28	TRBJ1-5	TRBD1	CASRLRVGTGRNQPQHF	TGTGCCAGCAGACTACGGGTAGGGACAGGAAGAAATCAGCCCCAGCATTTT
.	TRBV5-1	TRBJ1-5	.	CASRLTGTLASNQPQHF	TGCGCCAGCAGACTAACAGGGACACTAGCAAGCAATCAGCCCCAGCATTTT
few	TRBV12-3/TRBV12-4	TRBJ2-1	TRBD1	CASSGTGDSYNEQFF	TGTGCCAGCAGCGGGACAGGGGATTCCTACAATGAGCAGTTCTTC
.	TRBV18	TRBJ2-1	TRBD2	CASSRGTSGSSDEQFF	TGTGCCAGCTCACGTGGGACTAGCGGGAGTTCCGATGAGCAGTTCTTC
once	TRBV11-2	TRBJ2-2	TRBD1	CASSSLSGTANTGELFF	TGTGCCAGCAGCTCCCTTTCCGGGACAGCTAACACCGGGGAGCTGTTTTTT
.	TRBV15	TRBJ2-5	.	CATSRDRRKTQYF	TGTGCCACCAGCAGAGATAGGCGGAAGACCCAGTACTTC
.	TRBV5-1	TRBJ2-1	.	CASSLDRRSEQFF	TGCGCCAGCAGCTTGGATAGGAGGAGTGAGCAGTTCTTC
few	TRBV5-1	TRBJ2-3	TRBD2	CASSLESGRGSDTQYF	TGCGCCAGCAGCTTGGAGAGCGGGAGGGGATCAGATACGCAGTATTTT
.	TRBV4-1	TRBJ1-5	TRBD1	CASSQDRGNNQPQHF	TGCGCCAGCAGCCAAGACAGGGGGAACAATCAGCCCCAGCATTTT
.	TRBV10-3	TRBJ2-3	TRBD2	CAIRSLAGGGGDTQYF	TGTGCCATCAGGAGTTTAGCGGGAGGCGGGGGTGATACGCAGTATTTT
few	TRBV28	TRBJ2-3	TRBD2	CASSLWTSGRGTDTQYF	TGTGCCAGCAGTTTATGGACTAGCGGGAGGGGCACAGATACGCAGTATTTT
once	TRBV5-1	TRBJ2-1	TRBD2	CASSPGLAGYDEQFF	TGCGCCAGCAGCCCAGGACTAGCGGGATACGATGAGCAGTTCTTC
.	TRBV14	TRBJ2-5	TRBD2	CASSQESATGLLQETQYF	TGTGCCAGCAGCCAAGAATCCGCCACGGGACTACTCCAAGAGACCCAGTACTTC
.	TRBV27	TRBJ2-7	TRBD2	CASSFDGTSGTYEQYF	TGTGCCAGCAGCTTCGACGGGACTAGCGGGACCTACGAGCAGTACTTC
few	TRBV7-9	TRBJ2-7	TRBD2	CASSLGRESYEQYF	TGTGCCAGCAGCTTGGGGCGGGAGTCCTACGAGCAGTACTTC
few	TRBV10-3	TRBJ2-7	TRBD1	CAIKTGMGEQYF	TGTGCCATCAAGACAGGGATGGGCGAGCAGTACTTC
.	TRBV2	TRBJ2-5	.	CASRPGPQETQYF	TGTGCCAGCAGACCGGGACCCCAAGAGACCCAGTACTTC
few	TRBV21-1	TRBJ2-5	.	CASSRGQGISKETQYF	TGTGCCAGCAGCAGAGGACAGGGGATTTCTAAGGAGACCCAGTACTTC
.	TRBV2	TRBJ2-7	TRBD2	CASRVLAGGTHEQYF	TGTGCCAGCAGGGTACTAGCGGGAGGGACCCACGAGCAGTACTTC
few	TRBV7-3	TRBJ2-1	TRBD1	CASRRGTGYNEQFF	TGTGCCAGCAGGAGAGGGACAGGGTACAATGAGCAGTTCTTC
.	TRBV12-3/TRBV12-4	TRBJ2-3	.	CASSLDVTASTDTQYF	TGTGCCAGCAGTTTAGACGTTACCGCTAGCACAGATACGCAGTATTTT
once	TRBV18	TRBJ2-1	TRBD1	CASSHLKRGQGNEQFF	TGTGCCAGCTCACACCTGAAGAGGGGGCAGGGGAATGAGCAGTTCTTC
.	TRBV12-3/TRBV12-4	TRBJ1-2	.	CASSLARLGVLDGYTF	TGTGCCAGCAGTTTAGCGCGTCTGGGTGTGTTGGATGGCTACACCTTC
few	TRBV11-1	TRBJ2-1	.	CASSLGGSGVSYNEQFF	TGTGCCAGCAGCTTAGGGGGTAGCGGAGTTTCCTACAATGAGCAGTTCTTC
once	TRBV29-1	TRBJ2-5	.	CSVTGGALGETQYF	TGCAGCGTTACAGGTGGCGCCTTAGGAGAGACCCAGTACTTC
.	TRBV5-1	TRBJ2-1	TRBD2	CASSLGAGDNEQFF	TGCGCCAGCAGCTTGGGTGCGGGAGACAATGAGCAGTTCTTC
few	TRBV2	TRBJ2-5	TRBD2	CASLPRLADKKETQYF	TGTGCCAGTCTACCCCGGCTAGCGGACAAGAAAGAGACCCAGTACTTC
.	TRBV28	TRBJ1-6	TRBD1	CASSLWTGGNSPLHF	TGTGCCAGCAGTTTATGGACAGGGGGTAATTCACCCCTCCACTTT
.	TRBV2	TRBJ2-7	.	CASSEAPPGGYF	TGTGCCAGCAGTGAAGCGCCGCCTGGGGGGTACTTC
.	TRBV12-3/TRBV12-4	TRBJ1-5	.	CASTLHGSRSNQPQHF	TGTGCCAGCACCCTCCATGGGAGCCGGAGCAATCAGCCCCAGCATTTT
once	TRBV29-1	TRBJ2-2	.	CSVDSRRTGELFF	TGCAGCGTTGATTCCAGACGCACCGGGGAGCTGTTTTTT
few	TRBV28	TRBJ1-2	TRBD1	CASSPPTGNYGYTF	TGTGCCAGCAGTCCCCCGACAGGGAACTATGGCTACACCTTC
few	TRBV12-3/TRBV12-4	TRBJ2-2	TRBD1	CASKAGTGRTGELFF	TGTGCCAGCAAGGCCGGGACAGGGCGAACCGGGGAGCTGTTTTTT